The rows below give T cell receptor beta chains drawn from one sample of a study of tumor and adjacent non-tumor tissue in lung cancer. One entry per CDR3 protein, called by TCRdb with MiXCR from the multiplex PCR reads. The sample has 98,000 or so distinct CDR3 sequences, approximately 80% seen once; the top ten hold roughly 29%. The sample consisted of distant non-tumor lung tissue. The receptors stem from a man aged 55 to 70 with small cell lung cancer. Both conserved end residues are trimmed from each CDR3. Fields, in order: V gene, clone size, J gene, CDR3 length, CDR3 protein. Only part of the rows carry a size: once, few, many, or a class if the clone is expanded.

TRBV6-2/TRBV6-3	.	TRBJ1-4	12	ARRLDSVYEKLF
TRBV6-6	.	TRBJ2-7	14	ASRMTGDILSYEEY
TRBV4-2	.	TRBJ2-2	12	VSSRGLETGELF
TRBV5-4	many	TRBJ2-5	10	ASGSGPETQY
TRBV4-1	.	TRBJ2-1	15	TTSHDFSGIMFGEQF
TRBV4-2	.	TRBJ1-5	12	ASSQVHGNQRQH
TRBV5-1	many	TRBJ2-1	12	ASSLEEGTMRQF
TRBV11-2	.	TRBJ2-5	13	ASRDAREGGETQY
TRBV6-6	.	TRBJ2-5	12	TSYPSRTKEIQY
TRBV11-2	.	TRBJ2-1	12	ASSWDVRYKEQF
TRBV9	.	TRBJ2-1	8	ASSDNEQF
TRBV29-1	.	TRBJ1-2	11	SVEEGRGYGYA
TRBV12-3/TRBV12-4	.	TRBJ2-4	11	ASSFEGGNIQY
TRBV4-1	.	TRBJ1-2	15	ASSHKGKQGAQYGCT
TRBV11-2	few	TRBJ1-1	13	ASSLGPGENAEAF
TRBV4-1	.	TRBJ2-2	12	ASSQYRNTGKLF
TRBV4-1	.	TRBJ2-3	17	ASSQDRPSRPRPTDMQY
TRBV4-2	.	TRBJ2-7	13	ASSQNSSGTYEQY
TRBV6-2/TRBV6-3	.	TRBJ2-1	16	ASSYPPGAASRNNEQL
TRBV12-3/TRBV12-4	.	TRBJ2-1	12	ASSIGTEHYEQF
TRBV4-2	.	TRBJ2-2	13	ASSQEGGRTRELL
TRBV29-1	.	TRBJ2-3	10	SETTGTDTQY
TRBV5-4	.	TRBJ2-7	13	ASSLGLAVTYEQY
TRBV29-1	many	TRBJ2-7	13	SVEDRTSVTYEQY
TRBV5-1	.	TRBJ2-1	12	ASSPRDRLIGQF
TRBV4-2	.	TRBJ2-1	11	ATGTSGNNLQF
TRBV10-3	.	TRBJ2-3	9	AIGLLDTQY
TRBV6-2/TRBV6-3	once	TRBJ1-2	10	ASGETYGGYI
TRBV12-3/TRBV12-4	.	TRBJ1-2	13	ASSYRMEGVYGYT
TRBV6-1	.	TRBJ2-5	14	TSSSLQGAVRETQY
TRBV6-1	.	TRBJ2-3	16	ASSSLGAGLLGSERQY
TRBV7-9	.	TRBJ2-1	12	ASSSTLFSKEQF
TRBV30	once	TRBJ2-3	12	AVYRDGSTDTQY
TRBV6-5	.	TRBJ2-6	11	AGNVTGADVLT
TRBV12-3/TRBV12-4	.	TRBJ1-5	11	ASSVAPLGPQH
TRBV10-3	.	TRBJ2-5	11	AISIVGKETQY
TRBV6-1	.	TRBJ2-1	12	ASIFRGSRNEQF
TRBV5-4	.	TRBJ2-1	14	ASSSAKREGHPEQL
TRBV11-2	.	TRBJ2-1	11	ASSFVGSPKQF
TRBV12-3/TRBV12-4	.	TRBJ2-1	11	ASSGTEHNEQF
TRBV20-1	many	TRBJ2-5	13	SASWTSGIGETQY
TRBV6-2/TRBV6-3	.	TRBJ2-7	12	AIKVAGAPMGQY
TRBV29-1	.	TRBJ2-3	13	SVEDGQGLTDMQC